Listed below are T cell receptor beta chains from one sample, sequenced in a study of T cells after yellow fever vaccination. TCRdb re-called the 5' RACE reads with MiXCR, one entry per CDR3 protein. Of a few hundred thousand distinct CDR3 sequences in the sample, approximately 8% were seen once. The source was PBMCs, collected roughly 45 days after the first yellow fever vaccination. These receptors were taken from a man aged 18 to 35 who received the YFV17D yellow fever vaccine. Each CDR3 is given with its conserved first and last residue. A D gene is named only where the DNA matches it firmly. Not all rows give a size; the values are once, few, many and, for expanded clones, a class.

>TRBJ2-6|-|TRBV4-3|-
TGCGCCAGCAGCCAAGACCCACTACGCTTTTGGCTTGGGGCCAACGTCCTGACTTTC
CASSQDPLRFWLGANVLTF
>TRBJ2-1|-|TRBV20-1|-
TGCAGTGCCAGGGGTGGGAGCGGTAGCTCCTACAATGAGCAGTTCTTC
CSARGGSGSSYNEQFF
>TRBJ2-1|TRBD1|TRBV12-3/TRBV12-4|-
TGTGCCAGCAGCACGGACAGGGTCCATGAGCAGTTCTTC
CASSTDRVHEQFF
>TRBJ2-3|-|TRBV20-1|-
TGCTGTGCTAGGGCTTTCTCCGGGACCTCCAAAACCGATACGCAGTATTTT
CCARAFSGTSKTDTQYF
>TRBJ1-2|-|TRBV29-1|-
TGCAGCGTTGAAGATCCGTGGACAGCCGGTGGCTACACCTTC
CSVEDPWTAGGYTF
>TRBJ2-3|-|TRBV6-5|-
TGTGCCAGCAGTTACAGGGGGGCCGCTGACACAGATACGCAGTATTTT
CASSYRGAADTDTQYF
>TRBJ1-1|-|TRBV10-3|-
TGTGCCATCAGTGACGCCGGGAGGGCCACTGAAGCTTTCTTT
CAISDAGRATEAFF
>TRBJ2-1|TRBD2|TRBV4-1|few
TGCGCCAGCAGCCAAGGGGGGAGGGGCCGAAATCGGGAGCAGTTCTTC
CASSQGGRGRNREQFF
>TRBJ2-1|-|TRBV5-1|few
TGCGCCAGTACTAGGGGGGCGCCGAATGAGCAGTTCTTC
CASTRGAPNEQFF
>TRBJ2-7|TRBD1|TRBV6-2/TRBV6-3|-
TGTGCCAGCAGTGGATCCCGGACAGGGGGCTTTATCGACGAGCAGTACTTC
CASSGSRTGGFIDEQYF
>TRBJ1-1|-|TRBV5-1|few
TGCGCCAGCAGCCCCGTGGGGTCCGGGAACACTGAAGCTTTCTTT
CASSPVGSGNTEAFF
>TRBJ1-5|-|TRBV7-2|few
TGTGCCAGCAGCTTAGAGGGACGGCTAAATCAGCCCCAGCATTTT
CASSLEGRLNQPQHF
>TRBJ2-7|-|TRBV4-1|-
TGCGCCAGCAGCCAAGAAGGTTGGTCGGCAGGGGTTGACGAGCAGTACTTC
CASSQEGWSAGVDEQYF
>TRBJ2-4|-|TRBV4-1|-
TGCGCCAGCAGCCAATTCCAGGGAGGCGCGACCATTCAGTACTTC
CASSQFQGGATIQYF
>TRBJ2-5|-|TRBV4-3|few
TGCGCCAGCAGCCAATCCACCTTGGAGACCCAGTACTTC
CASSQSTLETQYF
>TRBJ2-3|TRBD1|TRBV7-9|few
TGTGCCAGCAGCTTTCGACAGGGGGGTCCAGATACGCAGTATTTT
CASSFRQGGPDTQYF
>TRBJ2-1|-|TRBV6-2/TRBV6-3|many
TGTGCCAGCAGTTGGGTTTATGAGCAGTTCTTC
CASSWVYEQFF
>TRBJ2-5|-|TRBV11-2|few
TGTGCCAGCAGCTTAGGTGTGGGGAAAGAGACCCAGTACTTC
CASSLGVGKETQYF
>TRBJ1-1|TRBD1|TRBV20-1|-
TGCAGTGCTAGAGACTTTAGCGGGACAGTGTCCTTCGAAGCTTTCTTT
CSARDFSGTVSFEAFF
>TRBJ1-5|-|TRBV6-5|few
TGTGCCAGCAGTTACTCGGGGCGCGGGAACAATCAGCCCCAGCATTTT
CASSYSGRGNNQPQHF
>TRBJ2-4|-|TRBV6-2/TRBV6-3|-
TGTGCCAGCAGTTACTGGACCGGGACCAAAAACATTCAGTACTTC
CASSYWTGTKNIQYF
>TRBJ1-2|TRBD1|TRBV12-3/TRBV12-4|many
TGTGCCAGCAGTCCGGACAGGGTCTACACCTTC
CASSPDRVYTF
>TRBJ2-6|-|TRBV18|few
TGTGCCAGCTCCTCCCGGGCGGCTGGGGCCAACGTCCTGACTTTC
CASSSRAAGANVLTF
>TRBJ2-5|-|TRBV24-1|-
TGTGCCACCAGTGATTTGCTCGCTGGTACAGGGAGCAAAGAGACCCAGTACTTC
CATSDLLAGTGSKETQYF
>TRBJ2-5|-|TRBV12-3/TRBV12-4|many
TGTGCCAGCAGTTTAGGCGGACAGGCGGGGGAGACCCAGTACTTC
CASSLGGQAGETQYF
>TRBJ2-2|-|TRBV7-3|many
TGTGCCAGCAGCCCCTCCGGCACCGGGGAGCTGTTTTTT
CASSPSGTGELFF
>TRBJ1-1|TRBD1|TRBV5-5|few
TGTGCCAGCAGCTTGTACGGGACAGTGAACACTGAAGCTTTCTTT
CASSLYGTVNTEAFF
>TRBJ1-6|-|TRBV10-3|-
TGTGCCATCAGTACAGACAATTCACCCCTCCACTTT
CAISTDNSPLHF
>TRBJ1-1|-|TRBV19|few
TGTGCCACCAAGGACAGCCTGAACACTGAAGCTTTCTTT
CATKDSLNTEAFF
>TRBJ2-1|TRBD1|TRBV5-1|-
TGCGCCAGCAGCTTGACCCTGACGAGGACAGGGGAGATTCATGAGCAGTTCTTC
CASSLTLTRTGEIHEQFF
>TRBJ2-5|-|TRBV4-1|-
TGCGCCAGCAGGACTACATGGAGGGAGAGGGAGACCCAGTACTTC
CASRTTWRERETQYF
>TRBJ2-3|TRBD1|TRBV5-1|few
TGCGCCAGCAGCCAATTCCAGGGGGCAGCAGATACGCAGTATTTT
CASSQFQGAADTQYF
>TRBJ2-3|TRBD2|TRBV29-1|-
TGCAGCGCAAAGGGACTAGGTAGTTCAGATACGCAGTATTTT
CSAKGLGSSDTQYF
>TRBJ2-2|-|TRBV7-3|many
TGTGCCAGCAGGCCGTCCAGGGGGAACACCGGGGAGCTGTTTTTT
CASRPSRGNTGELFF
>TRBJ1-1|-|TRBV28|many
TGTGCCAGCAGTGAGACGTTATCGGGGAACACTGAAGCTTTCTTT
CASSETLSGNTEAFF
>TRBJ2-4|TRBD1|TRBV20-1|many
TGCAGTGCTTTCGGACAGGGGGCGGTCAACATTCAGTACTTC
CSAFGQGAVNIQYF
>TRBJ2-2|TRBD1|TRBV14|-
TGTGCCAGCAGCCACCACGGACAGGGCTGGACCGGGGAGCTGTTTTTT
CASSHHGQGWTGELFF
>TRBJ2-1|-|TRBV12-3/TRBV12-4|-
TGTGCCAGCAGTTTAGTTAAGAAAGGACATGGTGAGCAGTTCTTC
CASSLVKKGHGEQFF
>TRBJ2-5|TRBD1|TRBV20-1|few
TGCAGTGCTAGAGAGGGACAGTCGACCCAGTACTTC
CSAREGQSTQYF
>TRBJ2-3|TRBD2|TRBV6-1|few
TGTGCCAGCAGGAGGCGGGGGGGCCGAACCTTACCTTCTAGCACAGATACGCAGTATTTT
CASRRRGGRTLPSSTDTQYF
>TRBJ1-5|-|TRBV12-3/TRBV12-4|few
TGTGCCAGCAGCTACGGACGGGGCAATCAGCCCCAGCATTTT
CASSYGRGNQPQHF
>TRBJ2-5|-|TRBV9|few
TGTGCCAGCAGCGCGGCTAGTACGGAGACCCAGTACTTC
CASSAASTETQYF
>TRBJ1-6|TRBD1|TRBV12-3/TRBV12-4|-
TGTGCCAGCAGTAACAGGGGACAGGTGGACTTT
CASSNRGQVDF
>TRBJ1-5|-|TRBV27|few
TGTGCCAGCAGTTTAAAGAAAAGGCCCAATCAGCCCCAGCATTTT
CASSLKKRPNQPQHF
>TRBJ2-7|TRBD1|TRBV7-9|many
TGTGCCAGCTCCCCGGACAGGAGCTCCTACGAGCAGTACTTC
CASSPDRSSYEQYF
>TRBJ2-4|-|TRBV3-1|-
TGTGCCAGCAGCCAAGCCAAAAACATTCAGTACTTC
CASSQAKNIQYF
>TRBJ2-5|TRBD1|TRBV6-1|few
TGTGCCAGCAGTCCCGGGACAGGGTTATGGGAGACCCAGTACTTC
CASSPGTGLWETQYF
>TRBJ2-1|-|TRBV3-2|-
TGTGCCAGCAGCCAGCAGGTCTGGGTCTACAATGAGCAGTTCTTC
CASSQQVWVYNEQFF
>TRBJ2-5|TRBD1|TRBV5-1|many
TGCGCCAGCAGCGTGGGACAGGGATCAGAGACCCAGTACTTC
CASSVGQGSETQYF
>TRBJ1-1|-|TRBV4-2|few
TGTGCCAGCAGCCAAGCGAGGGGTTGGCCTGAAGCTTTCTTT
CASSQARGWPEAFF
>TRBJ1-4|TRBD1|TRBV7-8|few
TGTGCCAGCAGCTCCTTTACAGGGGGAAATGAAAAACTGTTTTTT
CASSSFTGGNEKLFF